The source of this TCR beta chain is a study of shared clonotypes between healthy human individuals. CDR3 length equals 13 residues. V lost 6 bases and J lost 4, with 12 bases in between. CDR1 and CDR2 (germline): LNHDA, SQIVND (reference sequence). Method: immunoSEQ multiplex PCR; TCRdb's copy keeps in-frame clones and lacks some. The sample includes about 960,000 clones, roughly 72% of them seen just once. Study-level results: When naive CD4 clonotypes were compared across several donors, around 5% were shared.

A word on this clone: Antigen unknown.

Sequencing used memory CD4+ T cells sorted from blood. The subset: CD45RA-negative fraction. The rearrangement uses TRBV19 and TRBJ1-1; D is undetermined. This TCR came from a man aged 18 to 30 in good health. CDR3 sequence: CASRHGSGTEAFF. Written as DNA, the CDR3 is TGTGCCAGTAGGCATGGGTCGGGCACTGAAGCTTTCTTT.